These 13 T cell receptor beta chains were sequenced from one sample in a study of T cells in Graves' hyperthyroidism and ophthalmopathy. Amplification of TCR beta CDR3 regions was performed using RNA transcripts as template. Carried out on the TCR CDR3, a first-round RT-PCR used the HTBI primer set. TCRdb re-called the multiplex PCR reads with MiXCR, one entry per CDR3 protein. The sample lists some 560,000 distinct CDR3 sequences, roughly 15% seen once, with about 15% in the top ten. Sequences were obtained from blood. These receptors all come from a middle-aged woman with Graves' hyperthyroidism.

Remarks on this clonotype: A much larger clone sits a single nucleotide away, making a read error possible. This chain links TRBV7-3 with TRBJ2-7; 9 bases agree with TRBD2. The CDR3 totals 16 residues. J was trimmed by 4 bases and V by 3 bases; bases with no gene match: 10. The germline gives CDR1 SGHTA, CDR2 FQGTGA. In nucleotides, the CDR3 is TGTGCCAGCAGCTTGGGCGTGATAGCGGGAGTATACGAGCAGTACTTC. Residues: CASSLGVIAGVYEQYF.

The chain links TRBV6-5 to TRBJ1-5; TRBD1 is a possible D gene (6 bases). The CDR3 totals 14 residues. Trimming pared 5 bases from V and 3 bases from J, leaving 11 bases between. Germline CDR1 and CDR2: MNHEY and SVGAGI. CDR3 residues: CASSTTGPNQPQHF. CDR3 nucleotide sequence: TGTGCCAGCAGTACTACAGGGCCCAATCAGCCCCAGCATTTT.

This clonotype was picked up one time. The V and J genes are TRBV6-1 and TRBJ1-1; 8 bases fit TRBD1. Germline V gene data show CDR1 as MNHNS and CDR2 as SASEGT. V shed 7 bases and J 5 bases; nucleotides not matched to a gene: 6. The CDR3 is 13 amino acids. This chain's CDR3 is CASTETGATEAFF. The DNA for the CDR3 is TGTGCCAGCACCGAGACAGGGGCGACTGAAGCTTTCTTT.

This clonotype was observed many times. This chain links TRBV20-1 with TRBJ2-1, with 10 bases fitting TRBD2. With V trimmed by 6 bases and J by 6 bases, 11 bases remained unmatched. Germline CDR1 reads DFQATT; CDR2 reads SNEGSKA (reference sequence). The CDR3 has 15 amino acids. CDR3 protein: CSAWGPSGRANEQFF. The CDR3 DNA follows: TGCAGTGCCTGGGGGCCAAGCGGGAGGGCCAATGAGCAGTTCTTC.

The V and J genes are TRBV6-1 and TRBJ2-6; 8 bases map to TRBD1. V dropped 2 bases and J dropped 1; count of bases not matched to a gene: 13. CDR1 is MNHNS, CDR2 SASEGT, per germline. CDR3 size: 20 residues. The CDR3 reads CASSESAGGAYGSGANVLTF. The CDR3 DNA sequence: TGTGCCAGCAGTGAAAGTGCAGGGGGCGCCTACGGGTCTGGGGCCAACGTCCTGACTTTC.

This clonotype was seen a handful of times. V and J are TRBV24-1 and TRBJ2-1, with a tentative D call TRBD2 (6 bases). Trimming removed 8 bases at V and 2 bases at J, with 21 bases between. The CDR3 totals 17 residues. CDR1 KGHDR and CDR2 SFDVKD come from the germline V gene. The CDR3 here is CATIFVAEPPPYNEQFF. CDR3 sequence (DNA): TGTGCCACCATTTTCGTAGCGGAGCCGCCCCCCTACAATGAGCAGTTCTTC.

This sequence joins TRBV5-6 and TRBJ2-2, with 7 nucleotides matching TRBD1. This CDR3 is 14 amino acids long. Germline CDR1 SGHDT, CDR2 YYEEEE. J gave up 7 bases and V 4 bases, and 7 bases lay outside the gene matches. CDR3 in amino acids: CASSQGQLFGELFF. As DNA, the CDR3 is TGTGCCAGCAGCCAGGGACAGCTTTTCGGGGAGCTGTTTTTT.

V is TRBV5-1 and J is TRBJ2-2; D possibly matches TRBD1 or TRBD2 (5 bases each). The length of the CDR3 is 15 residues. Germline V gives CDR1 SGHRS, CDR2 YFSETQ. Trimming stripped 4 bases from V and 5 bases from J, with 15 bases between. The CDR3 loop reads CASSMRQGETGELFF. The DNA of the CDR3 is TGCGCCAGCAGCATGAGGCAGGGAGAAACCGGGGAGCTGTTTTTT.

In this sample, this clonotype turned up many times. This chain links TRBV7-3 with TRBJ2-7, with D perhaps assigned TRBD1 or TRBD2 (6 bases each). Germline values: CDR1 SGHTA, CDR2 FQGTGA. The CDR3 covers 15 residues. V was clipped by 3 bases and J by 4 bases, with 16 bases between them. CDR3 sequence (DNA): TGTGCCAGCAGCTTCCACGGGGGCTTAGGATACGAGCAGTACTTC. It is translated as CASSFHGGLGYEQYF.

This clonotype was counted ten times or more. The CDR3 is CSVGYGARGYTF. The CDR3 DNA is TGCAGCGTTGGGTATGGGGCGAGAGGCTACACCTTC. The chain joins TRBV29-1 to TRBJ1-2, with a possible D match to TRBD1 (5 bases). CDR1 is SQVTM, CDR2 ANQGSEA, per germline. CDR3 length: 12 amino acids. Trimming pared 4 bases from V and 8 bases from J, leaving 14 bases between. The full variable domain, rest sourced from reference TRBV29-1 and TRBJ1-2, is SAVISQKPSRDICQRGTSLTIQCQVDSQVTMMFWYRQQPGQSLTLIATANQGSEATYESGFVIDKFPISRPNLTFSTLTVSNMSPEDSSIYLCSVGYGARGYTFGSGTRLTVV.

This clonotype was detected only a few times. The genes are TRBV20-1 and TRBJ2-3; no clear D. The V end lost 5 bases, the J end lost 0 bases, and 6 bases lay between the germline ends. There are 12 residues in the CDR3. Per germline, CDR1 DFQATT and CDR2 SNEGSKA (reference sequence). CDR3 nucleotide sequence: TGCAGTGCTGATTTTAGCACAGATACGCAGTATTTT. Translating gives CSADFSTDTQYF.

The table lists this clonotype with a few counts. The chain uses TRBV28 and TRBJ1-3; tentative D call: TRBD1 (6 bases). The CDR3 runs 17 residues. V lost 4 bases to trimming and J lost 5 bases, with 21 bases between them. Germline CDR1 is MDHEN and CDR2 is SYDVKM. CDR3 region: CASSSVRTGMLRNTIYF. CDR3 DNA sequence: TGTGCCAGCAGTTCGGTTCGCACAGGGATGTTAAGAAACACCATATATTTT.

This clonotype was counted a few times. The chain employs TRBV5-6 and TRBJ1-5; D gene unclear. This CDR3 region has 14 residues. Germline V CDR1 and CDR2: SGHDT, YYEEEE. V lost 0 bases, J lost 3 bases, and 7 bases lay in between. The DNA for the CDR3 is TGTGCCAGCAGCTTGGAGGGATACAATCAGCCCCAGCATTTT. This encodes CASSLEGYNQPQHF.